The 24 T cell receptor beta chains presented below share a single source sample, sequenced in a study of T cells in Graves' hyperthyroidism and ophthalmopathy (dated by TCRdb to 2018 to 2020). The library was produced with multiplex PCR. Sequencing used an Illumina HiSeq 2000. Amplification of TCR beta CDR3 regions was carried out from RNA transcripts. The TCR CDR3 was subjected to a first round of RT-PCR using the HTBI primer set and the Qiagen OneStep RT-PCR kit. TCRdb reran the public reads through fastp at Q25 and MiXCR, keeping productive beta chains. Every distinct CDR3 protein forms one entry, paired with its most common genes and DNA. A total of around 300,000 distinct CDR3 sequences appear in this sample, nearly 15% of them only once. Clones ranked in the top ten supply more than 30% of the sample. The specimen was blood. Every receptor here comes from a woman aged 50 to 60 with Graves' hyperthyroidism that later progressed to Graves' ophthalmopathy.

Ten or more counts support this clonotype. The V call is TRBV28, the J call TRBJ2-7; no definite D call. The CDR3 covers 11 residues. CDR1 is MDHEN and CDR2 is SYDVKM in the germline V gene. Deletions cut 7 bases from V and 5 bases from J, with 9 bases between. The CDR3 DNA is TGTGCCAGCAAAAACTCTCACGAGCAGTACTTC. As protein: CASKNSHEQYF.

This clonotype was observed a handful of times. The V call is TRBV2, the J call TRBJ1-2; a weak D match, TRBD1 (5 bases). Trimming removed 5 bases from V and 5 bases from J, with 12 bases in between. Germline CDR1 is SNHLY and CDR2 is FYNNEI. This CDR3 has 13 amino acids. As DNA, the CDR3 is TGTGCCAGCAGTACTAGGGGTTCTTATGGCTACACCTTC. Translating it yields CASSTRGSYGYTF.

This clonotype was picked up a small number of times. The chain uses TRBV13 and TRBJ2-3; no firm D call. Between the trimmed V and J ends, which lost 5 bases and 2 bases, there was a span of 14 bases. This CDR3 has 15 residues. CDR1 and CDR2 from the germline V gene are PRHDT and FYEKMQ (reference sequence). The CDR3 reads CASSPGWGFTDTQYF. The CDR3 DNA follows: TGTGCCAGCAGCCCTGGGTGGGGATTCACAGATACGCAGTATTTT.

This clonotype was detected ten times or more. The J gene is TRBJ1-1, the V gene TRBV13; D gene unclear. The CDR3 extends over 14 amino acids. V was trimmed by 3 bases and J by 0 bases, leaving 8 bases between them. CDR1 PRHDT and CDR2 FYEKMQ come from the germline V gene (reference sequence). The CDR3 bases are TGTGCCAGCAGCTTGACGAACATGAACACTGAAGCTTTCTTT. This translates into CASSLTNMNTEAFF.

The sample holds many counts of this clonotype. The chain joins TRBV18 to TRBJ1-2, with a weak D call TRBD1 (6 bases). The CDR3 is 15 residues long. The V and J ends lost 3 bases and 4 bases respectively, with 15 bases between them. The germline V gene encodes CDR1 KGHSH and CDR2 LQKENI. The CDR3 region is CASSPLRGTSYGYTF. The CDR3 nucleotides read TGTGCCAGCTCACCGCTCAGGGGTACGTCCTATGGCTACACCTTC.

This clonotype was recorded at least ten times. The chain joins TRBV2 to TRBJ2-1; D unresolved. The germline V gene encodes CDR1 SNHLY and CDR2 FYNNEI. The CDR3 is 13 amino acids. The V and J ends lost 7 bases and 1 base respectively, with 8 bases between them. For the CDR3, the DNA is TGTGCCAGCAAGGATAATTCCTACAATGAGCAGTTCTTC. Its protein is CASKDNSYNEQFF.

This clonotype was seen at least ten times. This chain uses TRBV3-1 with TRBJ1-3; D gene unclear. Germline V gene lookup returns CDR1 LGHDT and CDR2 YNNKEL (reference sequence). The V gene lost 2 bases and the J gene lost 0 bases, with 5 bases spanning the gap. This CDR3 region has 14 residues. The CDR3 is CASSQSHSGNTIYF. Written as DNA, the CDR3 is TGTGCCAGCAGCCAAAGTCACTCTGGAAACACCATATATTTT.

The CDR3 sequence is CASSLGAGGQYF. For the CDR3, the DNA is TGTGCCAGCAGCTTAGGGGCAGGCGGGCAGTACTTC. This sequence joins TRBV7-8 and TRBJ2-7; D gene unclear. The V end was cut by 1 base, the J end by 9 bases, with 10 bases between. Germline CDR1 SGHVS, CDR2 FQNEAQ. The CDR3 runs 12 residues.

This clonotype has a handful of counts. The chain has TRBV7-6 and TRBJ2-3; TRBD2 matches at 9 bases. The V gene's germline CDR1 is SGHVS and CDR2 FNYEAQ. The CDR3 contains 16 residues. V lost 5 bases and J lost 2; bases outside the gene matches: 8. The CDR3 reads CASSENLAGITDTQYF. For the CDR3, the DNA is TGTGCCAGCAGCGAAAACCTAGCGGGAATCACAGATACGCAGTATTTT.

V gene TRBV29-1 combines with J gene TRBJ2-2, with 8 bases fitting TRBD2. The ends lost 3 bases at V and 4 bases at J; junction bases unmatched: 4. Looked up from germline, CDR1 is SQVTM and CDR2 is ANQGSEA. The CDR3 covers 14 residues. The CDR3 DNA reads TGCAGCGTTGATACTAGCGGCTCCACCGGGGAGCTGTTTTTT. Translated, it gives CSVDTSGSTGELFF.

This clonotype has at least ten counts. V and J are TRBV28 and TRBJ1-4; 7 bases are shared with TRBD1. Per the germline V gene, CDR1 is MDHEN and CDR2 is SYDVKM. The length of the CDR3 is 18 residues. The V gene end was trimmed by 0 bases and the J gene end by 0 bases; junction bases not matched to a gene: 7. The CDR3 DNA sequence: TGTGCCAGCAGTTTATGGACAGGGTTGGGCGCAACTAATGAAAAACTGTTTTTT. Translation gives CASSLWTGLGATNEKLFF.

This clonotype was recorded many times. The chain uses TRBV6-1 and TRBJ2-6; tentatively, D is TRBD1 or TRBD2 (6 bases each). V was cut by 3 bases and J by 10 bases, with 13 bases left in between. The CDR3 runs 14 residues. The V gene's germline CDR1 is MNHNS and CDR2 SASEGT. In DNA form, the CDR3 reads TGTGCCAGCAGTGATACAGGGACTCTGAACGTCCTGACTTTC. It translates to CASSDTGTLNVLTF.

The sample holds many counts of this clonotype. The rearrangement links TRBV30 to TRBJ2-6; unclear D gene. CDR3 size: 13 residues. Trimming removed 0 bases at V and 3 bases at J, with 3 bases between. Germline V gene lookup returns CDR1 GTSNPN and CDR2 SVGIG (reference sequence). This chain's CDR3 is CAWSVFGANVLTF. The CDR3 region has the DNA TGTGCCTGGAGTGTGTTTGGGGCCAACGTCCTGACTTTC.

This clonotype was counted many times. This chain joins TRBV18 and TRBJ2-7; D is unresolved. The germline V gene has CDR1 KGHSH and CDR2 LQKENI. The CDR3 extends over 15 amino acids. V dropped 3 bases and J dropped 6 bases, with 18 bases sitting between them. CDR3 residues: CASSPGLSTVSEQYF. For the CDR3, the DNA is TGTGCCAGCTCACCGGGCCTATCGACCGTGAGCGAGCAGTACTTC.

This clonotype came up many times. This chain connects TRBV9 to TRBJ2-1, with no clear D. The CDR3 sequence is 16 residues long. Trimming took off 4 bases at V and 3 bases at J, with 17 bases between the two ends. Germline CDR1 reads SGDLS; CDR2 reads YYNGEE. The CDR3 sequence: CASSLRTGVGYNEQFF. The CDR3 bases are TGTGCCAGCAGCTTAAGAACTGGAGTCGGCTACAATGAGCAGTTCTTC.

The genes are TRBV7-9 and TRBJ2-5, with 10 bases lining up with TRBD2. V dropped 3 bases and J dropped 6; count of bases not matched to a gene: 10. Germline V gives CDR1 SEHNR, CDR2 FQNEAQ (reference sequence). The CDR3 has 16 amino acids. The DNA of the CDR3 is TGTGCCAGCAGCTTTGTTCCTAGCGGGAGTATTAAGACCCAGTACTTC. Translating it yields CASSFVPSGSIKTQYF.

This clonotype has at least ten counts. This sequence joins TRBV30 and TRBJ2-3, with a possible D match to TRBD2 (6 bases). Germline CDR1 GTSNPN, CDR2 SVGIG (reference sequence). CDR3 size: 13 residues. The V and J ends lost 0 bases and 10 bases respectively, with 14 bases between them. The CDR3 region is CAWSVGGRLAQYF. In DNA form, the CDR3 reads TGTGCCTGGAGTGTGGGGGGACGGCTGGCGCAGTATTTT.

The gene calls are TRBV4-1 and TRBJ2-7; 7 nucleotides agree with TRBD1. Trimming removed 2 bases from V and 2 bases from J; junction bases left unmatched: 15. CDR3 length: 18 residues. Per germline, CDR1 MGHRA and CDR2 YSYEKL. The CDR3: CASSQPTGYLNSPYEQYF. CDR3 nucleotide sequence: TGCGCCAGCAGCCAACCGACAGGGTACCTAAACTCGCCCTACGAGCAGTACTTC.

This clonotype was recorded many times. The V call is TRBV7-8, the J call TRBJ2-7; 7 nucleotides align to TRBD1. CDR3 length: 17 amino acids. Germline V gene data show CDR1 as SGHVS and CDR2 as FQNEAQ. J was trimmed by 0 bases and V by 5 bases; bases with no gene match: 13. The CDR3 sequence is CASSRNAGTASSYEQYF. The DNA for the CDR3 is TGTGCCAGCAGCCGAAATGCCGGGACAGCTAGCTCCTACGAGCAGTACTTC.

Turning to this clonotype: It may be a read error: a sequence one base away is much more abundant. DNA for the CDR3: TGCGCCAGCAGCTCAACTAGCGGGAGAGAAGAGACCCAGTACTTC. This sequence encodes CASSSTSGREETQYF. V and J are TRBV5-1 and TRBJ2-5; TRBD2 matches 11 bases. Unmatched junction bases numbered 4, after V lost 3 bases and J lost 3 bases. The germline V gene has CDR1 SGHRS and CDR2 YFSETQ. The length of the CDR3 is 15 residues.

This clonotype was picked up many times. The chain uses TRBV20-1 and TRBJ2-5; 8 bases are shared with TRBD2. The V gene end was trimmed by 6 bases and the J gene end by 5 bases; junction bases not matched to a gene: 11. There are 14 residues in the CDR3. CDR1 DFQATT and CDR2 SNEGSKA come from the germline V gene (reference sequence). The DNA for the CDR3 is TGCAGTGCAAAGCAGCGGGAGTTCTTTGAGACCCAGTACTTC. Residues: CSAKQREFFETQYF.

The rearrangement joins TRBV2 to TRBJ2-2; 8 nucleotides align to TRBD2. J gave up 7 bases and V 7 bases, and 11 bases lay outside the gene matches. This CDR3 spans 15 amino acids. CDR1 and CDR2 (germline): SNHLY, FYNNEI. This chain's CDR3 is CASIRREGRGGELFF. CDR3 sequence (DNA): TGTGCCAGCATTCGACGGGAGGGCCGGGGCGGGGAGCTGTTTTTT.

There are a few counts of this clonotype. The CDR3, as DNA: TGTGCCAGCAGTGATCGGGACAGGGGTACTAGCAATCAGCCCCAGCATTTT. This codes for CASSDRDRGTSNQPQHF. This chain links TRBV2 with TRBJ1-5, with 10 bases fitting TRBD1. The V and J ends lost 3 bases and 0 bases, in that order; junction bases with no gene match: 5. Germline lookup yields CDR1 SNHLY and CDR2 FYNNEI. The CDR3 consists of 17 residues.

This clonotype has ten or more counts. The CDR3 DNA is TGTGCCACCAGTGATTTCGGGGCCCGAAGCACAGATACGCAGTATTTT. It codes for CATSDFGARSTDTQYF. The V and J genes are TRBV24-1 and TRBJ2-3; D might be TRBD1 or TRBD2, each matching 5 bases. V was pared by 1 base and J by 0 bases, with 10 bases between. Germline V lookup: CDR1 KGHDR, CDR2 SFDVKD. The CDR3 is 16 residues long.